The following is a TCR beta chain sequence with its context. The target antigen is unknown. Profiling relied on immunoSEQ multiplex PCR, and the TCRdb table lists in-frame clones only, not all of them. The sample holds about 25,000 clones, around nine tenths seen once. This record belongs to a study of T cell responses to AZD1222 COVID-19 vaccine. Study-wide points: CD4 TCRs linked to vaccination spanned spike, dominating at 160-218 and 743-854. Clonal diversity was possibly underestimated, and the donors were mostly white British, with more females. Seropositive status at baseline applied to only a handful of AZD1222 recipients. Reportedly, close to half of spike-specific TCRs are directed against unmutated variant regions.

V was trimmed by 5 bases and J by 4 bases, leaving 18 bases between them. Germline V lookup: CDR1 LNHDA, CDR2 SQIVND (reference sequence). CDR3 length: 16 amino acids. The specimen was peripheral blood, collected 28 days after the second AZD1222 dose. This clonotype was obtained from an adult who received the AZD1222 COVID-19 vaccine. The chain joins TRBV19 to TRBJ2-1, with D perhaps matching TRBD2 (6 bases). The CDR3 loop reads CASSPFWGSGYNEQFF. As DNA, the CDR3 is TGTGCCAGTAGTCCTTTCTGGGGGAGCGGGTACAATGAGCAGTTCTTC.